Listed below are T cell receptor beta chains from one sample, sequenced in a study of vaccination and CD4 T cells after COVID-19. TCRdb called the PCR reads again in MiXCR, with one record for every CDR3 protein. The sample lists some 4,000 distinct CDR3 sequences, about 20% occurring once. Their cognate antigens are unknown. Sequencing input: CD4+ T cells from blood, cultured in vitro. These receptors came from a human donor who had recovered from COVID-19. The CDR3 runs from the conserved cysteine through the conserved F or W. A D gene is named only where the DNA matches it firmly. The size entry is marked missing in some rows and otherwise reads once, few, many or a size class.

j_call v_call clone_size d_call cdr3_aa cdr3_nt
TRBJ2-1 TRBV28 - TRBD2 CASSSPGLGVFF TGTGCCAGCAGTTCCCCGGGACTAGGAGTGTTCTTC
TRBJ1-2 TRBV10-1 - TRBD1 CASSPDRVGGYTF TGCGCCAGCAGCCCGGACAGGGTGGGTGGCTACACCTTC
TRBJ2-3 TRBV5-6 - - CASSSYESTDTQYF TGTGCCAGCAGCTCATACGAAAGCACAGATACGCAGTATTTT
TRBJ2-7 TRBV3-1 medium-sized - CASSGGGGSYEQYF TGTGCCAGCAGCGGTGGGGGCGGGTCCTACGAGCAGTACTTC
TRBJ2-5 TRBV5-6 - - CASSLRYQETQYF TGTGCCAGCAGCTTGCGATACCAAGAGACCCAGTACTTC
TRBJ2-1 TRBV2 - - CASRPTVVGEQFF TGTGCCAGCAGGCCGACAGTCGTCGGGGAGCAGTTCTTC
TRBJ1-6 TRBV5-4 few - CASSLAQGHNSPLHF TGTGCCAGCAGCCTTGCCCAGGGACATAATTCACCCCTCCACTTT
TRBJ2-1 TRBV6-5 once TRBD1 CASSSGQGTHEQFF TGTGCCAGCAGTTCTGGACAGGGTACCCATGAGCAGTTCTTC
TRBJ2-3 TRBV6-4 - TRBD1 CASSAGTGGTDTQYF TGTGCCAGCAGTGCGGGGACAGGAGGAACAGATACGCAGTATTTT
TRBJ1-1 TRBV3-1 - - CASSQAGFVTEAFF TGTGCCAGCAGCCAGGCAGGGTTTGTCACTGAAGCTTTCTTT
TRBJ2-7 TRBV6-1 medium-sized TRBD2 CASRASGTGGTYEQYF TGTGCCAGCAGGGCCTCGGGGACGGGGGGTACCTACGAGCAGTACTTC
TRBJ1-1 TRBV12-3/TRBV12-4 - TRBD1 CASSRTGTEAFF TGTGCCAGCAGTCGGACAGGGACTGAAGCTTTCTTT
TRBJ2-2 TRBV7-2 - - CASSIGTPRGELFF TGTGCCAGCAGCATCGGGACTCCTCGAGGGGAGCTGTTTTTT
TRBJ1-6 TRBV5-4 medium-sized - CASSLAGVSSPLHF TGTGCCAGCAGCTTGGCAGGGGTTAGTTCACCCCTCCACTTT
TRBJ1-5 TRBV7-9 few - CASSPTVSGPQHF TGTGCCAGCAGTCCGACAGTCTCCGGGCCCCAGCATTTT
TRBJ2-5 TRBV3-1 - - CASSRLGGETQYF TGTGCCAGCAGTCGACTAGGCGGAGAGACCCAGTACTTC
TRBJ1-1 TRBV30 few - CAWSSWVMNTEAFF TGTGCCTGGAGTTCATGGGTGATGAACACTGAAGCTTTCTTT
TRBJ1-3 TRBV30 - - CAWGEVWGNTIYF TGTGCCTGGGGGGAGGTGTGGGGAAACACCATATATTTT
TRBJ1-2 TRBV29-1 medium-sized - CSVERVGVNGYTF TGCAGCGTTGAAAGAGTGGGAGTTAATGGCTACACCTTC
TRBJ2-3 TRBV4-1 few - CASSQDYGEHRTDTQYF TGCGCCAGCAGCCAAGATTACGGGGAGCACCGCACAGATACGCAGTATTTT
TRBJ2-1 TRBV9 - - CASSVGRAYDEQFF TGTGCCAGCAGCGTGGGCAGGGCATACGATGAGCAGTTCTTC
TRBJ2-1 TRBV7-2 few TRBD2 CASSFRRGGSYNEQFF TGTGCCAGCAGCTTTCGCCGGGGGGGTTCCTACAATGAGCAGTTCTTC
TRBJ2-7 TRBV12-3/TRBV12-4 - - CASSLIAGKAYEQYF TGTGCCAGCAGTTTAATCGCGGGGAAAGCCTACGAGCAGTACTTC
TRBJ2-1 TRBV24-1 medium-sized TRBD2 CATSDARGEEQFF TGTGCCACCAGTGATGCTCGGGGGGAAGAGCAGTTCTTC
TRBJ2-5 TRBV30 few - CAWSVRRPGLSRGETQYF TGTGCCTGGAGTGTACGCAGACCGGGACTATCGAGGGGGGAGACCCAGTACTTC
TRBJ2-2 TRBV2 few - CATRLDVTTGELFF TGTGCCACTCGCTTGGACGTCACCACCGGGGAGCTGTTTTTT
TRBJ1-6 TRBV6-1 few - CASLAWTSYNSPLHF TGTGCCAGCTTAGCTTGGACGTCCTATAATTCACCCCTCCACTTT
TRBJ1-5 TRBV20-1 medium-sized - CSANKGDGNQPQHF TGCAGTGCTAATAAAGGGGACGGCAATCAGCCCCAGCATTTT
TRBJ2-4 TRBV12-3/TRBV12-4 medium-sized - CASSLYPPPAPIQYF TGTGCCAGCAGCTTATATCCCCCCCCGGCCCCCATTCAGTACTTC
TRBJ2-3 TRBV5-1 medium-sized TRBD1 CASSLGDRARDTQYF TGCGCCAGCAGCTTGGGGGACAGGGCGCGGGATACGCAGTATTTT
TRBJ1-2 TRBV5-6 - TRBD1 CASRAGTGSGYTF TGTGCCAGCAGAGCCGGGACAGGGTCTGGCTACACCTTC
TRBJ2-1 TRBV20-1 - - CSATKLEDADNEQFF TGCAGTGCTACTAAACTAGAGGACGCGGACAATGAGCAGTTCTTC
TRBJ2-7 TRBV7-7 medium-sized TRBD1 CASSLSGTAEQYF TGTGCTAGCAGCCTGTCAGGGACAGCCGAGCAGTACTTC
TRBJ2-5 TRBV5-6 medium-sized TRBD2 CASSQLAGGQETQYF TGTGCCAGCAGCCAACTAGCGGGGGGCCAAGAGACCCAGTACTTC
TRBJ2-1 TRBV7-2 few TRBD2 CASSPRTSGIHNEQFF TGTGCCAGCAGCCCCCGGACTAGCGGTATTCACAATGAGCAGTTCTTC
TRBJ2-7 TRBV21-1 - - CASRSQASYEQYF TGTGCCAGCAGGAGTCAGGCCTCCTACGAGCAGTACTTC
TRBJ1-5 TRBV19 few - CASSMAYSNQPQHF TGTGCCAGTAGTATGGCTTATAGCAATCAGCCCCAGCATTTT
TRBJ1-4 TRBV5-4 - - CASSSFKGEKLFF TGTGCCAGCAGTTCATTTAAGGGGGAAAAACTGTTTTTT
TRBJ1-4 TRBV7-3 - - CASSLPTVATNEKLFF TGTGCCAGCAGCTTACCGACGGTTGCAACTAATGAAAAACTGTTTTTT
TRBJ2-5 TRBV24-1 large TRBD2 CATSDSQGGEETQYF TGTGCCACCAGTGATTCCCAGGGAGGGGAGGAGACCCAGTACTTC
TRBJ2-2 TRBV7-3 medium-sized - CASSSFPGARHGELFF TGTGCCAGCAGCTCATTCCCGGGAGCAAGGCACGGGGAGCTGTTTTTT
TRBJ1-2 TRBV6-1 large - CASSKGYGYTF TGTGCCAGCTCGAAGGGCTATGGCTACACCTTC
TRBJ1-1 TRBV6-5 hyperexpanded TRBD1 CASSYNRGLTEAFF TGTGCCAGCAGTTACAACAGGGGATTGACTGAAGCTTTCTTT
TRBJ1-2 TRBV6-1 medium-sized - CASAEIGYGYTF TGTGCCAGCGCGGAGATTGGGTATGGCTACACCTTC
TRBJ2-5 TRBV5-1 few - CASSLAGTAVETQYF TGCGCCAGCAGCTTGGCCGGGACCGCTGTGGAGACCCAGTACTTC
TRBJ2-5 TRBV20-1 - TRBD2 CSARGSSGGVRTQYF TGCAGTGCTAGAGGGTCTAGCGGGGGGGTGCGGACCCAGTACTTC
TRBJ1-5 TRBV29-1 - - CSVSEDRRQPQHF TGCAGCGTTAGCGAGGACCGAAGGCAGCCCCAGCATTTT
TRBJ2-3 TRBV20-1 medium-sized - CSARVGGDTQYF TGCAGTGCTAGAGTTGGGGGAGATACGCAGTATTTT
TRBJ1-6 TRBV2 large TRBD1 CASRLGTENWSLHF TGTGCCAGCAGACTCGGGACAGAGAATTGGTCCCTCCACTTT
TRBJ1-1 TRBV10-1 - - CASSESTWAENTEAFF TGCGCCAGCAGTGAGTCTACTTGGGCAGAGAACACTGAAGCTTTCTTT
TRBJ1-5 TRBV6-4 - - CASRDLLSGNQPQHF TGTGCCAGCAGGGACCTCCTATCTGGCAATCAGCCCCAGCATTTT
TRBJ2-3 TRBV10-1 few - CASSESGLSTDTQYF TGCGCCAGCAGTGAGTCTGGACTAAGCACAGATACGCAGTATTTT
TRBJ2-3 TRBV20-1 - TRBD2 CSALSGTSGLSTDMQYF TGCAGCGCTCTTTCCGGGACTAGCGGGCTAAGCACAGATATGCAGTATTTT
TRBJ1-2 TRBV19 few - CASLDPGGTNYGYTF TGTGCCAGCCTAGACCCCGGGGGGACTAACTATGGCTACACCTTC